The next 4 T cell receptor beta chains were all read from a single sample in a study of blood T cell repertoires in COVID-19. TCRdb's copy holds only in-frame clones and misses some; the assay was immunoSEQ multiplex PCR. The sample holds under 350,000 clones, around 90% seen once. The specimen sequenced was peripheral blood. The receptor source for this set is a woman between 25 and 40 years old with COVID-19, enrolled during active disease.

The rearrangement links TRBV4-1 to TRBJ2-1; D is uncertain. Germline CDR1 MGHRA, CDR2 YSYEKL. The germline V and J ends were trimmed by 3 bases and 8 bases, with 11 bases remaining between them. This CDR3 contains 13 residues. CDR3 sequence reads: CASSHRTMDEQFF. CDR3 DNA sequence: TGCGCCAGCAGCCATCGTACTATGGATGAGCAGTTCTTC.

The chain carries TRBV9 and TRBJ2-2, with 9 bases fitting TRBD2. The CDR3 totals 16 residues. J lost 5 bases, V lost 0 bases, and 5 bases had no gene match. CDR1 and CDR2 (germline): SGDLS, YYNGEE. The DNA of the CDR3 is TGTGCCAGCAGCGTAGTGGGACTAGCAGCTACCGGGGAGCTGTTTTTT. It yields the protein CASSVVGLAATGELFF.

The chain recombines TRBV15 with TRBJ2-7; 8 bases fit TRBD1. Germline CDR1 and CDR2: LNHNV and YYDKDF (reference sequence). The CDR3 covers 14 residues. V lost 4 bases and J lost 5; bases outside the gene matches: 7. The CDR3 DNA is TGTGCCACCAGCACCAGACAGGGGTGGGACGAGCAGTACTTC. Encoded protein: CATSTRQGWDEQYF.

This sequence joins TRBV5-1 and TRBJ2-1; TRBD1 aligns across 8 bases. The J segment lost 4 bases and the V segment lost 3 bases, leaving 6 bases of the junction unmatched. The CDR3 is made up of 15 amino acids. Looked up from germline, CDR1 is SGHRS and CDR2 is YFSETQ. This CDR3 is CASSYGQGTYNEQFF. Here the CDR3 DNA reads TGCGCCAGCAGCTACGGACAGGGAACTTACAATGAGCAGTTCTTC.